This TCR beta chain is drawn from a study of blood T cells in healthy people across ages. Then a second PCR, running roughly 7 to 11 cycles, was carried out with a sample-barcoded 5' primer and a J-beta primer mix. TCRdb itself ran the 5' RACE reads through MiXCR, one entry per CDR3 protein. The sample has roughly 1.6 million distinct CDR3 sequences, almost 35% seen once. This clonotype was recorded a few times. Its antigen remains unknown. General study findings and limits: Expanded clonotype changes were possibly confounded by unknown donor CMV status. Higher diversity and more naive CD4+ cells were features of long-lived donors, compared to aged donors.

PBMCs were isolated at a quantity of at least 7 million per sample. V trimming: 1 base; J trimming: 5 bases; junction bases outside the gene matches: 7. Germline CDR1 is DFQATT and CDR2 is SNEGSKA (reference sequence). This CDR3 comprises 14 residues. This receptor was taken from a woman in her twenties or thirties in good health. Sequencing input: blood. The chain combines TRBV20-1 with TRBJ1-2; TRBD1 matches at 7 bases. CDR3 protein: CSARATTGRYGYTF. The CDR3 DNA sequence: TGCAGTGCTAGAGCCACGACAGGGCGATATGGCTACACCTTC.